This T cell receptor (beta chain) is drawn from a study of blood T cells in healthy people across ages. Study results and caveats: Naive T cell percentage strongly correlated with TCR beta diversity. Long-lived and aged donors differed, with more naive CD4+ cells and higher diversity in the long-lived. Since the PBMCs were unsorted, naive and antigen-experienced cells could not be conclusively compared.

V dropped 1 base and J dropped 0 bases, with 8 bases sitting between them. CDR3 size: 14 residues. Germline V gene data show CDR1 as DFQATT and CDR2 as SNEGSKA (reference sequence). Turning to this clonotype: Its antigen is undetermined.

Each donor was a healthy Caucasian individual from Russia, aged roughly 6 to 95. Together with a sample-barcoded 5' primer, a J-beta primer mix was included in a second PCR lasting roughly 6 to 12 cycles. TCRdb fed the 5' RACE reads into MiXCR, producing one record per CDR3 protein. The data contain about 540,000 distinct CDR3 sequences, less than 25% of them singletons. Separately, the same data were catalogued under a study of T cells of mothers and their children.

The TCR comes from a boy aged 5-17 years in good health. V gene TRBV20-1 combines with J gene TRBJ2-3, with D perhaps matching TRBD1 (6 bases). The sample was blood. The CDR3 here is CSARGGLSTDTQYF. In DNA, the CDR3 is TGCAGTGCTAGAGGGGGGCTTAGCACAGATACGCAGTATTTT.